What follows are 9 T cell receptor beta chains derived from one specimen sequenced in a study of blood T cell repertoires in COVID-19. Clones were read by immunoSEQ multiplex PCR, and TCRdb kept only the in-frame ones, dropping some. This table holds about 440,000 clones, around 88% found once. The sequencing input was peripheral blood. The receptors here all came from a woman between 45 and 65 years old with COVID-19, enrolled during active disease.

The J gene is TRBJ1-2, the V gene TRBV30; 7 nucleotides match TRBD1. After removal of 2 bases from V and 5 bases from J, the junction contained 5 bases not matched to a gene. The CDR3 spans 13 residues. The V gene's germline CDR1 is GTSNPN and CDR2 SVGIG (reference sequence). As DNA, the CDR3 is TGTGCCTGGAGTTGGGGACAGAGTTATGGCTACACCTTC. Its protein is CAWSWGQSYGYTF.

The chain couples TRBV24-1 to TRBJ1-2, with D possibly TRBD1 on 6 matching bases. The CDR3 loop spans 16 amino acids. The germline V gene encodes CDR1 KGHDR and CDR2 SFDVKD. V was cut by 3 bases and J by 8 bases, with 21 bases left in between. The CDR3 DNA reads TGTGCCACCAGTGATCCCACTATGCGATGGGGGCAGGGCTACACCTTC. Translation: CATSDPTMRWGQGYTF.

V usage is TRBV2 and J usage is TRBJ2-5, with D tentatively TRBD2 (6 bases). Germline CDR1 and CDR2: SNHLY and FYNNEI. The CDR3 length is 13 residues. V was pared by 6 bases and J by 4 bases, with 12 bases between. CDR3 protein: CASRGGRVETQYF. CDR3 DNA: TGTGCCAGCAGGGGGGGAAGGGTAGAGACCCAGTACTTC.

Here the CDR3 DNA reads TGTGCCAGCAGAATGGGGGCCACCGGGGAGCTGTTTTTT. Translation: CASRMGATGELFF. This chain links TRBV2 with TRBJ2-2; a weak D match, TRBD1 (6 bases). Looked up from germline, CDR1 is SNHLY and CDR2 is FYNNEI. The germline V and J ends were trimmed by 6 bases and 4 bases, with 9 bases remaining between them. The length of the CDR3 is 13 residues.

The chain carries TRBV28 and TRBJ2-2, with no clear D. Germline CDR1 is MDHEN and CDR2 is SYDVKM. V shed 2 bases and J shed 0 bases, with 16 bases lying between them. The CDR3 contains 18 residues. CDR3 nucleotide sequence: TGTGCCAGCAGTTTAGAGCCCCTGAGCGACCCGAACACCGGGGAGCTGTTTTTT. Protein: CASSLEPLSDPNTGELFF.

This chain links TRBV30 with TRBJ2-3; D might be TRBD2 (7 bases). Trimming removed 4 bases from V and 2 bases from J, with 16 bases in between. This CDR3 is 15 amino acids long. Germline V gives CDR1 GTSNPN, CDR2 SVGIG (reference sequence). The CDR3 DNA reads TGTGCCTGGACTGATGGGGGGGCCTACACAGATACGCAGTATTTT. Residues: CAWTDGGAYTDTQYF.

The rearrangement joins TRBV19 to TRBJ1-2; no clear D. CDR1 LNHDA and CDR2 SQIVND come from the germline V gene (reference sequence). V lost 2 bases and J 0 bases, leaving 7 bases between the germline ends. The CDR3 spans 14 residues. CDR3 DNA: TGTGCCAGTAGTATATACTCATCTAACTATGGCTACACCTTC. The encoded protein is CASSIYSSNYGYTF.

This chain connects TRBV3-1 (or the pseudogene TRBV3-2) to TRBJ2-5, with 10 bases aligning to TRBD1. CDR1 LGHDT and CDR2 YNNKEL come from the germline V gene (reference sequence). The CDR3 sequence is 17 residues long. The V gene end was trimmed by 2 bases and the J gene end by 3 bases; junction bases not matched to a gene: 9. The CDR3 DNA reads as TGTGCCAGCAGCCAACCACTATCGGACAGGGGGGAAGAGACCCAGTACTTC. Translation gives CASSQPLSDRGEETQYF.

This clone has only one observation. The V call is TRBV3-1 (or the pseudogene TRBV3-2), the J call TRBJ2-7, with 8 bases aligning to TRBD2. CDR3 length equals 15 residues. The V gene end was trimmed by 1 base and the J gene end by 5 bases; junction bases not matched to a gene: 7. Germline V gene lookup returns CDR1 LGHDT and CDR2 YNNKEL (reference sequence). CDR3 loop: CASSQGPGLDNEQYF. As DNA, the CDR3 is TGTGCCAGCAGCCAAGGACCGGGACTAGACAACGAGCAGTACTTC.